This T cell receptor beta chain was recorded in a study of blood T cell repertoires in COVID-19. Sequenced by immunoSEQ multiplex PCR; TCRdb stores in-frame clones only, minus some. Among about 190,000 clones listed, nearly 90% were seen once. Germline V gene lookup returns CDR1 SEHNR and CDR2 FQNEAQ (reference sequence). The CDR3 covers 15 residues. The V segment lost 5 bases and the J segment 9 bases; nucleotides outside the gene matches: 12. The sample consisted of peripheral blood. This clonotype was obtained from a man aged 50 to 59 with acute or convalescent COVID-19. The rearrangement uses TRBV7-9 and TRBJ2-1, with 8 bases that match TRBD1. The DNA of the CDR3 is TGTGCCAGCAGCGAGTCAGGGGGCGCGTATCGTGAGCAGTTCTTC. This encodes CASSESGGAYREQFF.